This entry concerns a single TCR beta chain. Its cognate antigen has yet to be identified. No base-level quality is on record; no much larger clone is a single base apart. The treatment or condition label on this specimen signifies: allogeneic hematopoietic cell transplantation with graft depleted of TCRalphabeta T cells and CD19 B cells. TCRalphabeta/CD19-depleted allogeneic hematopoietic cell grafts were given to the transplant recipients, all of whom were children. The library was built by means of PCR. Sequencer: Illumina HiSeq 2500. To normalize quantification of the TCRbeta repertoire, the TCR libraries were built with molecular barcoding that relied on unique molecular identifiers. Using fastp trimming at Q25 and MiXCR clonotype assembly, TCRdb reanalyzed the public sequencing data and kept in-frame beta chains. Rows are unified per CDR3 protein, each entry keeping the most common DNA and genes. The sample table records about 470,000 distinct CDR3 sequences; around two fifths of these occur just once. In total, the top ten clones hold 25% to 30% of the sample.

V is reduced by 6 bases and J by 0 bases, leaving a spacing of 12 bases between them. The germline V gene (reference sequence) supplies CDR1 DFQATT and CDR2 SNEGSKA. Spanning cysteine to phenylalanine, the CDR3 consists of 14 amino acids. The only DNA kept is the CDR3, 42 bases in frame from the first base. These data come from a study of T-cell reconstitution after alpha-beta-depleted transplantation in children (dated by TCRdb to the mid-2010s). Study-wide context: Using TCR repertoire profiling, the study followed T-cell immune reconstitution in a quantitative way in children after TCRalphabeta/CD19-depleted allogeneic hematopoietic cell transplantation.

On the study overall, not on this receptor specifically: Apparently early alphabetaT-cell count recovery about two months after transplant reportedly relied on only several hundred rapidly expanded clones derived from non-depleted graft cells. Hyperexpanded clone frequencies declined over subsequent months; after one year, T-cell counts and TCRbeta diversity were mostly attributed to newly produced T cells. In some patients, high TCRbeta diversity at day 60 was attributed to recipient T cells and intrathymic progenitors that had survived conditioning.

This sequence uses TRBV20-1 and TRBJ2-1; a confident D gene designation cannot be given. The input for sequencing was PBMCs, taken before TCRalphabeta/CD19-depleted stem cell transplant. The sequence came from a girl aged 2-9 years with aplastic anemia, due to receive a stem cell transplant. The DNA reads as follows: TGCAGTGCCCCCTGGGCAAGCTCCTACAATGAGCAGTTCTTC. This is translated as CSAPWASSYNEQFF.